The 17 T cell receptor beta chains presented below share a single source sample, sequenced in a study of CD8+CD57+ T cells in acquired aplastic anemia. Whoever was chosen for sequencing had shown CD8+CD57+ cell expansion by flow cytometry. TCR beta VDJ and CDR3 profiles were obtained from a genomic DNA template. TCRdb ran MiXCR on the reads and lists one entry per CDR3 protein. This sample has roughly 170,000 distinct CDR3 sequences; around 50% occur once, and the top ten carry 10% to 15%. The sample consisted of sorted CD4+, CD8+, or CD8+CD57+ T cells (not recorded which) from PBMCs. The receptors shown here come from a human donor with aplastic anemia.

This chain joins TRBV11-1 and TRBJ2-3; 10 bases fit TRBD2. The junction had 10 bases not matched to a gene; V was cut back by 5 bases and J by 5 bases. Germline CDR1 is SGHAT and CDR2 is FQDESV (reference sequence). This CDR3 comprises 16 residues. The CDR3, as DNA: TGTGCCAGCAGCCAGATAGCGGGAGGCATCATAGATACGCAGTATTTT. Its translation is CASSQIAGGIIDTQYF.

The chain has TRBV27 and TRBJ2-7; 8 bases match TRBD1. CDR3 size: 15 residues. V shed 5 bases, J shed 4 bases, and the junction held 10 bases outside the gene matches. Germline V gives CDR1 MNHEY, CDR2 SMNVEV (reference sequence). CDR3: CASSLGPTGGYEQYF. Here the CDR3 DNA reads TGTGCCAGCAGTCTAGGCCCAACAGGGGGGTACGAGCAGTACTTC.

The chain joins TRBV7-2 to TRBJ2-7; the D gene is possibly TRBD2 (5 bases). V gave up 5 bases and J gave up 6 bases, with 11 bases separating them. This CDR3 contains 12 residues. Germline V CDR1 and CDR2: SGHTA, FQGNSA. The CDR3 DNA follows: TGTGCCAGCAGCCGAGACTACGGCGAGCAGTACTTC. Translating it yields CASSRDYGEQYF.

In its sample, this clonotype was seen many times. The chain joins TRBV15 to TRBJ1-2; no definite D call. Trimming left V 5 bases short and J 2 bases short, with 15 bases between. The V gene's germline CDR1 is LNHNV and CDR2 YYDKDF (reference sequence). CDR3 length: 15 amino acids. CDR3 sequence reads: CATSLPSANNYGYTF. The CDR3 DNA reads TGTGCCACCAGCCTTCCTTCTGCGAACAACTATGGCTACACCTTC. Full variable domain (remainder filled in from reference TRBV15 and TRBJ1-2): DAMVIQNPRYQVTQFGKPVTLSCSQTLNHNVMYWYQQKSSQAPKLLFHYYDKDFNNEADTPDNFQSRRPNTSFCFLDIRSPGLGDTAMYLCATSLPSANNYGYTFGSGTRLTVV.

The chain couples TRBV2 to TRBJ1-5; 7 bases fit TRBD1. V lost 5 bases to trimming and J lost 7 bases; unmatched junction nucleotides: 8. From germline, CDR1 is SNHLY and CDR2 FYNNEI. The CDR3 has 14 amino acids. CDR3: CASSYDREPQPQHF. CDR3 DNA: TGTGCCAGCAGTTACGACAGGGAGCCGCAGCCCCAGCATTTT.

This clonotype was seen once. Here the CDR3 DNA reads TGCGCCAGCAGCCAAGAAGTTGGACAGGCCGTTCAGGGCTACACCTTC. It specifies CASSQEVGQAVQGYTF. V is TRBV4-3 and J is TRBJ1-2; 7 bases match TRBD1. With 0 bases clipped from V and 8 bases from J, the junction kept 12 bases outside the gene matches. Germline V lookup: CDR1 LGHNA, CDR2 YSLEER. CDR3 length: 16 residues.

The chain joins TRBV24-1 to TRBJ2-3; 7 nucleotides agree with TRBD2. V shed 2 bases and J 4 bases; nucleotides not matched to a gene: 11. Germline CDR1 reads KGHDR; CDR2 reads SFDVKD. The CDR3 runs to 17 residues. The CDR3 here is CATSDWRAGSKADTQYF. CDR3 nucleotide sequence: TGTGCCACCAGTGATTGGAGAGCGGGATCAAAGGCAGATACGCAGTATTTT.

The V and J genes are TRBV2 and TRBJ2-7; the D gene is possibly TRBD2 (6 bases). V was pared by 9 bases and J by 3 bases, with 15 bases between. CDR1 and CDR2 from the germline V gene are SNHLY and FYNNEI. This CDR3 contains 13 residues. Here the CDR3 reads CASLEFGGYEQYF. Here the CDR3 DNA reads TGTGCCAGTTTGGAATTCGGGGGCTACGAGCAGTACTTC. Variable domain in full (rest from reference TRBV2 and TRBJ2-7): EPEVTQTPSHQVTQMGQEVILRCVPISNHLYFYWYRQILGQKVEFLVSFYNNEISEKSEIFDDQFSVERPDGSNFTLKIRSTKLEDSAMYFCASLEFGGYEQYFGPGTRLTVT.

This clonotype was seen repeatedly, ten times or more. CDR3 DNA: TGTGCCAGCAGCTTAACTGGGCGGGGGGGCCGCGAGACCCAGTACTTC. Its translation is CASSLTGRGGRETQYF. J is TRBJ2-5 and V is TRBV7-3, with 9 bases aligning to TRBD2. This CDR3 is built from 16 residues. V shed 0 bases, J shed 5 bases, and the junction held 7 bases outside the gene matches. Germline V lookup: CDR1 SGHTA, CDR2 FQGTGA.

As regards this clonotype: The junction differs from germline at one of its ends, possibly a read error. This chain links TRBV12-3 or TRBV12-4 with TRBJ2-1; 9 nucleotides line up with TRBD2. There are 15 residues in the CDR3. CDR3 sequence: CASSLAGVVLNEQFF. DNA of the CDR3: TGTGCCAGCAGCTTAGCGGGAGTCGTTTTGAATGAGCAGTTCTTC.

This clonotype was observed a handful of times. V usage is TRBV5-1 and J usage is TRBJ1-3; no definite D call. CDR3 length: 15 amino acids. CDR1 SGHRS and CDR2 YFSETQ come from the germline V gene. V lost 1 base and J lost 0, with 8 bases in between. CDR3 sequence reads: CASSLSAASGNTIYF. CDR3 DNA sequence: TGCGCCAGCAGCTTGTCGGCAGCCTCTGGAAACACCATATATTTT.

Comments on this clonotype: One end of the junction fails to match germline, which may point to a read error. The J gene is TRBJ1-1, the V gene TRBV7-9; tentative D call: TRBD1 (5 bases). Looked up from germline, CDR1 is SEHNR and CDR2 is FQNEAQ (reference sequence). This CDR3 spans 11 amino acids. The CDR3, as DNA: TGTGCCAGCAGCTTGGGGTATCAGGGTATCTTT. It is translated as CASSLGYQGIF.

The V call is TRBV7-9, the J call TRBJ2-5; D remains ambiguous. Trimming shortened V by 5 bases and J by 13 bases, and 8 bases separated the two germline ends. Germline CDR1 is SEHNR and CDR2 is FQNEAQ (reference sequence). This CDR3 is 9 amino acids long. In nucleotides, the CDR3 is TGTGCCAGCAGCGCCACCATGTACTTC. Translating gives CASSATMYF.

This clonotype was seen ten or more times. The rearrangement joins TRBV5-1 to TRBJ2-5; 9 bases are a match to TRBD1. Unmatched junction bases numbered 7, after V lost 3 bases and J lost 4 bases. Germline V gives CDR1 SGHRS, CDR2 YFSETQ. CDR3 length: 15 residues. The chain's CDR3 is CASSSRQGGAETQYF. The CDR3 DNA reads TGCGCCAGCAGCTCCCGACAGGGGGGCGCAGAGACCCAGTACTTC.

The chain links TRBV20-1 to TRBJ2-3; possibly TRBD1 for D (5 bases). The CDR3 loop spans 14 amino acids. Germline V CDR1 and CDR2: DFQATT, SNEGSKA (reference sequence). V dropped 4 bases and J dropped 1 base, with 12 bases sitting between them. The chain's CDR3 is CSANDRIRTDTQYF. The CDR3 DNA is TGCAGTGCTAACGACAGAATCCGCACAGATACGCAGTATTTT.

With regard to this clonotype: This may be a read error: a much more frequent sequence differs by one nucleotide. This chain connects TRBV19 to TRBJ1-1; D possibly corresponds to TRBD1 (5 bases). Trimming pared 5 bases from V and 8 bases from J, leaving 21 bases between. There are 15 residues in the CDR3. In germline, CDR1 is LNHDA, CDR2 SQIVND (reference sequence). CDR3 nucleotides: TGTGCCAGTAGTGTAACTGTTGAGGGGTTCAAAGAAGCTTTCTTT. Translation gives CASSVTVEGFKEAFF.

This sequence joins TRBV29-1 and TRBJ1-2; D not certain. CDR1 and CDR2 from the germline V gene are SQVTM and ANQGSEA. CDR3 length: 14 residues. Trimming removed 3 bases at V and 1 base at J, with 12 bases between. In nucleotides, the CDR3 is TGCAGCGTTGAGGACCCTGAACTTAACTATGGCTACACCTTC. Translating gives CSVEDPELNYGYTF.